Following are 5 T cell receptor beta chains from one sample sequenced in a study of blood T cell repertoires in COVID-19. TCRdb keeps only in-frame clones here, not all; method: immunoSEQ multiplex PCR. This sample has some 330,000 clones, with roughly 87% found just once. Material: PBMCs or T cells enriched from blood (not recorded which). These receptors were collected from a woman between 45 and 60 years old who had recovered from COVID-19.

This clone was counted between two and nine times. The V call is TRBV2, the J call TRBJ1-2; D gene ambiguous. CDR1 is SNHLY and CDR2 is FYNNEI in the germline V gene. This CDR3 is built from 16 residues. Trimming stripped 1 base from V and 0 bases from J, with 12 bases between. CDR3: CASSEEEDLSNYGYTF. CDR3 nucleotides: TGTGCCAGCAGTGAAGAGGAGGACCTCTCTAACTATGGCTACACCTTC.

This sequence joins TRBV7-9 and TRBJ2-3; possible D gene TRBD1, 6 bases. Germline CDR1 and CDR2: SEHNR and FQNEAQ (reference sequence). The CDR3 extends over 14 amino acids. Trimming shortened V by 5 bases and J by 3 bases, and 12 bases separated the two germline ends. This chain's CDR3 is CASSLRTVTDTQYF. The CDR3 DNA reads as TGTGCCAGCAGCCTGAGGACAGTGACAGATACGCAGTATTTT.

The sample holds a few counts of this clone. The V gene is TRBV6-5, the J gene TRBJ1-3; 8 bases line up with TRBD1. The germline V gene encodes CDR1 MNHEY and CDR2 SVGAGI. The V and J ends lost 4 bases and 1 base, in that order; junction bases with no gene match: 6. The CDR3 sequence is 16 residues long. For the CDR3, the DNA is TGTGCCAGCAGTTCCGGACAGGGTTTGTCTGGAAACACCATATATTTT. It codes for CASSSGQGLSGNTIYF.

V is TRBV18 and J is TRBJ2-3; D unresolved. The CDR3 spans 14 residues. Trimming pared 1 base from V and 3 bases from J, leaving 8 bases between. CDR1 KGHSH and CDR2 LQKENI come from the germline V gene. The CDR3 is CASSPRPSTDTQYF. CDR3 DNA: TGTGCCAGCTCACCACGGCCTTCGACAGATACGCAGTATTTT.

The chain uses TRBV19 and TRBJ1-1, with D perhaps TRBD1 (5 bases). The CDR3 length is 15 residues. Trimming took 6 bases from V and 2 from J, leaving 16 bases between them. Germline CDR1 is LNHDA and CDR2 is SQIVND (reference sequence). CDR3 coding DNA: TGTGCCAGTAGCCCCCGCGCGACAGAAAACACTGAAGCTTTCTTT. It codes for CASSPRATENTEAFF.